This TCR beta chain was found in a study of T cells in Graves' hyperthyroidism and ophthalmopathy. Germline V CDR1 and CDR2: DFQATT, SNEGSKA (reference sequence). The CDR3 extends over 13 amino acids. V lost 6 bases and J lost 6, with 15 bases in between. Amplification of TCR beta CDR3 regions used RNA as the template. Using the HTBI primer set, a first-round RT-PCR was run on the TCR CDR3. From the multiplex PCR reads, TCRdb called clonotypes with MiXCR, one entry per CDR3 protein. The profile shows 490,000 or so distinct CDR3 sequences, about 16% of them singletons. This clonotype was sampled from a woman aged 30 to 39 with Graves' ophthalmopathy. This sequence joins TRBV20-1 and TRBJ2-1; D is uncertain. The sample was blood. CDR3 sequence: CSASISHRNEQFF. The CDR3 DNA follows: TGCAGTGCGAGTATCTCACACCGCAATGAGCAGTTCTTC.